This T cell receptor beta chain was captured in a study of human T cells and chemical hapten exposure. On the study more broadly: The study patch tested 0.01% DPC on the upper back and read results at 6 days. Regarding the study as a whole: After DPC sensitization, TCRs above 1 in 1000 frequency showed no change.

Original methodology: From around 20,000 to 690,000 TCRs were found per sample, with a median of approximately 96,000. TCRdb redid the calling of the RACE reads with MiXCR, one entry per CDR3 protein. V and J calls and clone size were set by TCRdb, not the authors. The profile shows 300,000 to 400,000 distinct CDR3 sequences, 5% to 6.5% of them singletons. Indicated time point: pre-sensitization, week 0. Treatment: therapeutic diphenylcyclopropenone sensitization with weekly scalp DPC. The J segment lost 3 bases and the V segment lost 4 bases, leaving 7 bases of the junction unmatched. This CDR3 is 15 amino acids long. Germline-derived CDR1 and CDR2 are MGHRA and YSYEKL. This clonotype has a count of ten or more. Its specificity is not known.

The chain employs TRBV4-1 and TRBJ2-7; 9 nucleotides match TRBD1. Sample: whole blood, taken in connection with sensitization to the hapten diphenylcyclopropenone (DPC). The clonotype was recovered from a woman in her forties or fifties with alopecia areata. Some clones in this sample may be carry-over from other donors' samples. The CDR3 region is CASSLSGTGYYEQYF. The DNA of the CDR3 is TGCGCCAGCAGCCTAAGCGGGACAGGGTACTACGAGCAGTACTTC.